Reported below is one T cell receptor (beta chain). The antigen is unknown. It was through 5'RACE template switching that TCR cDNA was made, with a universal primer site and UMIs added. MiXCR, applied by TCRdb to the 5' RACE reads, yields one record per CDR3 protein. The profile shows about 630,000 distinct CDR3 sequences, around an eighth of them singletons. Germline assignment: CDR1 MNHNS and CDR2 SASEGT. V trimming: 5 bases; J trimming: 3 bases; junction bases outside the gene matches: 4. The CDR3 runs 14 residues. The sample is drawn from a study of T cells after yellow fever vaccination. Across the whole study: Preparing low-cell-number fractions relied on SMART-Seq v4 Ultra Low Input. Broader study findings: In post-booster samples, most primary-vaccination clones reappeared (roughly 96% CD4, about 90% CD8). Contaminating bulk clonotypes could be abundant in FACS-sorted repertoires.

The TCR originated in a man younger than 45 who received the YFV17D yellow fever vaccine. Sample: PBMCs, taken on the day of the yellow fever booster vaccination. The chain uses TRBV6-1 and TRBJ1-1; TRBD1 matches at 9 bases. The CDR3 spells CASSPGTGYTEAFF. The DNA of the CDR3 is TGTGCCAGCAGTCCCGGGACAGGGTACACTGAAGCTTTCTTT.